This T cell receptor beta chain was profiled in a study of blood T cell repertoires in COVID-19 (dated by TCRdb to the early 2020s). Regarding the complete study: The collaborator samples originated in the United States, Italy and Spain and spanned the acute and convalescent phases of COVID-19. The prospective study material was composed of cDNA or gDNA derived from T cells, B-cell-depleted T cells, or PBMCs. The dataset comprised deeply sampled blood TCRbeta repertoires from subjects exposed to, actively infected with, or recovered from COVID-19. The repertoires were released in a freely available public database intended as a resource for research on the immune response to SARS-CoV-2. Samples came from the ongoing ImmuneRACE study (first 160 participants) plus 1,254 subjects from 6 global collaborators. Sample metadata almost always included a de-identified subject ID, COVID-19 status, age in years and sex. Where available, HLA class I and class II types were taken from metadata supplied by the sample provider and were not determined by assay-based typing.

CDR1 and CDR2 are drawn from the germline V gene (reference sequence): LNHNV, YYDKDF. V loses 2 bases, J loses 5 bases, and the germline ends lie 10 bases apart. The CDR3 holds 13 amino acids from the cysteine to the phenylalanine. Just CDR3 DNA is preserved here, 39 bases in frame from base 1. About this clone itself: The antigen this receptor binds is unknown. Base qualities are not recorded, but no much larger clone differs from it by a single base.

TCRbeta CDR3 regions were amplified from genomic DNA using the immunoSEQ Assay, a bias-controlled multiplex PCR. The original methods were these. The number of nucleated cells in each sample was estimated from the amplification of reference gene primers within the assay. To quantify the absolute abundance of each unique TCRbeta CDR3 rearrangement, sequence reads were collapsed and filtered. Productive Simpson clonality was computed per sample as the square root of Simpson's diversity index over productive rearrangements. TCRdb holds this immuneACCESS table with in-frame rearrangements only. Some clones are missing; in checked studies, unresolved V genes explain under half, and the rest has no known cause. V, J and clone size are taken as reported in that table, and D and trimming were inferred from the DNA itself. Across this sample there are about 190,000 clones, with around 90% seen only once. The ten largest clones take up about 0.58% of the sample.

Whole blood was collected in K2EDTA tubes by collaborating institutions according to the institutions' own protocols. For TCRbeta analysis, collaborators shipped samples in one of three forms: frozen whole blood, isolated PBMCs, or DNA extracted from either of those sample types. General study outcomes and caveats: How much clinical and demographic metadata was included differed by source and by participant, and the metadata was provided uncurated.

This receptor was taken from a man aged 45-65 years with acute or convalescent COVID-19. This receptor chain uses TRBV15 and TRBJ2-7, and perhaps TRBD1 as D gene, on 6 matching bases. The specimen sequenced was peripheral blood. The nucleotide sequence is TGTGCCACCAGCAGACCCCCAGGGGACGAGCAGTACTTC. It translates to CATSRPPGDEQYF. Full variable domain (CDR3 extended with the reference TRBV15 and TRBJ2-7 proteins): DAMVIQNPRYQVTQFGKPVTLSCSQTLNHNVMYWYQQKSSQAPKLLFHYYDKDFNNEADTPDNFQSRRPNTSFCFLDIRSPGLGDTAMYLCATSRPPGDEQYFGPGTRLTVT.